These 4 T cell receptor beta chains share one sample of origin, sequenced in a study of T-cell memory formation after mild COVID-19. TCRdb re-analysed the 5' RACE reads in MiXCR, keeping a single row per CDR3 protein. Here the sample spans 300,000 to 400,000 distinct CDR3 sequences, roughly an eighth being singletons. The sequenced sample was PBMCs or a T cell subset sorted from them (not recorded which). These receptor sequences come from a man aged 18 to 29 who had mild COVID-19 (a few samples of this study predate the infection). Cell type and time point are not known.

The rearrangement joins TRBV12-3 or TRBV12-4 to TRBJ2-1, with D possibly being TRBD2 (7 bases). This CDR3 is built from 14 residues. Between the trimmed V and J ends, which lost 3 bases and 7 bases, there was a span of 13 bases. As DNA, the CDR3 is TGTGCCAGCAGTTTGTGGGGGGGCTATAATGAGCAGTTCTTC. Translated, it gives CASSLWGGYNEQFF.

The chain has TRBV7-3 and TRBJ2-2, with unresolved D. CDR3 length equals 14 residues. Per germline, CDR1 SGHTA and CDR2 FQGTGA. V was cut by 0 bases and J by 2 bases, with 4 bases left in between. CDR3 coding DNA: TGTGCCAGCAGCTTAACGAGCAACACCGGGGAGCTGTTTTTT. It encodes CASSLTSNTGELFF.

This sequence joins TRBV5-1 and TRBJ2-7; D remains ambiguous. This CDR3 contains 15 residues. Germline V lookup: CDR1 SGHRS, CDR2 YFSETQ. The V end was cut by 2 bases, the J end by 0 bases, with 12 bases between. This CDR3 reads CASSFHPAISYEQYF. Written as DNA, the CDR3 is TGCGCCAGCAGCTTTCATCCAGCCATCTCCTACGAGCAGTACTTC.

The chain links TRBV7-9 to TRBJ2-3; tentative D call: TRBD2 (6 bases). Trimming pared 4 bases from V and 3 bases from J, leaving 20 bases between. CDR3 length: 17 residues. CDR1 SEHNR and CDR2 FQNEAQ come from the germline V gene (reference sequence). The CDR3 spells CASSSSLGGVGTDTQYF. DNA for the CDR3: TGTGCCAGCAGCTCGTCCCTGGGCGGGGTGGGGACAGATACGCAGTATTTT.